The sequence of this T cell receptor beta chain was determined in a study of beta chain features in type 1 diabetes. Whole-study context: Patients shared similar age, gender and cell yields with healthy donors.

Study findings and constraints: Equally in patients and controls, shorter templates might have been favored by PCR.

The germline CDR1 and CDR2 sequences are LNHDA and SQIVND (reference sequence). The length of the CDR3 is 17 residues. The germline V and J ends were trimmed by 5 bases and 4 bases, with 18 bases remaining between them. CD4+ naive, central memory, regulatory and stem cell-like memory cells were sorted via CD45RO/CCR7/CD25/CD127/CD95/CD27. The study reverse transcribed the entire isolated RNA, so it sequenced expressed TCRB transcripts. The assay was immunoSEQ multiplex PCR, and TCRdb's table has in-frame clones only and misses some. The sample yields around 200,000 clones, 10% to 15% seen once. Details on this clone: Its antigen is currently unknown.

The J gene is TRBJ2-6, the V gene TRBV19; D perhaps matches TRBD2 (6 bases). The clonotype was recovered from a young woman in good health. The sequencing input was central memory CD4+ T cells from blood. The CDR3 DNA reads as TGTGCCAGTAGTTATGGGACTGTCTTTGGGGGGGCCAACGTCCTGACTTTC. Its protein product is CASSYGTVFGGANVLTF.